These 8 T cell receptor beta chains originate from one sample sequenced in a study of blood T cells in healthy people across ages. Combining a sample-barcoded 5' primer with a J-beta primer mix, a second PCR ran for 7 to 11 cycles. MiXCR, applied by TCRdb to the 5' RACE reads, yields one record per CDR3 protein. The table lists around 870,000 distinct CDR3 sequences, 25% to 35% of them singletons. The sample consisted of blood. Receptors originate from a woman of 80 years or more in good health.

This clonotype occurred once. This rearrangement joins TRBV4-2 to TRBJ2-3; D is uncertain. The ends were cut back, 3 bases at V and 2 bases at J, with 6 bases in the middle. Germline V gene sequence: CDR1 LGHNA, CDR2 YNFKEQ. The CDR3 has 13 amino acids. This CDR3 is CASSQSNTDTQYF. In DNA form, the CDR3 reads TGTGCCAGCAGCCAGTCCAACACAGATACGCAGTATTTT.

The table lists this clonotype with a few counts. The chain recombines TRBV6-8 with TRBJ1-5; 7 bases are shared with TRBD1. The CDR3 length is 15 residues. In germline, CDR1 is MNHGY, CDR2 SAAAGT. J gave up 7 bases and V 2 bases, and 8 bases lay outside the gene matches. The CDR3 coding sequence is TGTGCCAGCAGTTACCCTACAGGGGTTGGGCAGCCCCAGCATTTT. Translating gives CASSYPTGVGQPQHF.

Only a few counts were recorded for this clonotype. V gene TRBV3-1 combines with J gene TRBJ2-1; TRBD2 matches 7 bases. The germline V gene encodes CDR1 LGHDT and CDR2 YNNKEL (reference sequence). This CDR3 region has 14 residues. The V and J ends lost 4 bases and 7 bases, in that order; junction bases with no gene match: 7. The CDR3 DNA reads as TGTGCCAGCAGCCGTAGCGGGTCGGGGAATGAGCAGTTCTTC. Translating it yields CASSRSGSGNEQFF.

This chain joins TRBV7-9 and TRBJ2-3; weak D call: TRBD2 (6 bases). The CDR3 covers 18 residues. Trimming took off 6 bases at V and 4 bases at J, with 26 bases between the two ends. Germline values: CDR1 SEHNR, CDR2 FQNEAQ (reference sequence). CDR3 sequence reads: CASRGPLTSRDHADTQYF. In DNA form, the CDR3 reads TGTGCCAGCAGAGGACCCCTGACTTCGCGGGATCACGCAGATACGCAGTATTTT. Variable domain in full (rest from reference TRBV7-9 and TRBJ2-3): DTGVSQNPRHKITKRGQNVTFRCDPISEHNRLYWYRQTLGQGPEFLTYFQNEAQLEKSRLLSDRFSAERPKGSFSTLEIQRTEQGDSAMYLCASRGPLTSRDHADTQYFGPGTRLTVL.

The chain links TRBV18 to TRBJ2-5; 8 bases are a match to TRBD2. The junction had 3 bases not matched to a gene; V was cut back by 3 bases and J by 3 bases. The CDR3 totals 14 residues. Germline-derived CDR1 and CDR2 are KGHSH and LQKENI. The CDR3 region has the DNA TGTGCCAGCTCACCGGGACTAGTAGAAGAGACCCAGTACTTC. It encodes CASSPGLVEETQYF.

This clonotype appeared a few times. The V call is TRBV3-1, the J call TRBJ2-3, with D hard to call. Germline loops: CDR1 LGHDT, CDR2 YNNKEL (reference sequence). CDR3 length: 15 residues. The V and J ends lost 1 base and 2 bases respectively, with 10 bases between them. CDR3 coding DNA: TGTGCCAGCAGCCAAGGCTTAGGCCCCACAGATACGCAGTATTTT. Amino acid sequence: CASSQGLGPTDTQYF.

The CDR3 DNA sequence: TGTGCCAGCCCGACAGGGTCGGGTGAAGCTTTCTTT. Translating gives CASPTGSGEAFF. V gene TRBV28 combines with J gene TRBJ1-1, with 7 bases that match TRBD1. This CDR3 has 12 residues. CDR1 and CDR2 (germline): MDHEN, SYDVKM. After removal of 8 bases from V and 7 bases from J, the junction contained 7 bases not matched to a gene.

The J gene is TRBJ1-2, the V gene TRBV18, with 8 nucleotides matching TRBD1. The CDR3 runs 16 residues. J was trimmed by 6 bases and V by 3 bases; bases with no gene match: 12. CDR1 KGHSH and CDR2 LQKENI come from the germline V gene. The DNA for the CDR3 is TGTGCCAGCTCACCGGTCCCAGGGGGCATTCAGGATGGCTACACCTTC. This codes for CASSPVPGGIQDGYTF.